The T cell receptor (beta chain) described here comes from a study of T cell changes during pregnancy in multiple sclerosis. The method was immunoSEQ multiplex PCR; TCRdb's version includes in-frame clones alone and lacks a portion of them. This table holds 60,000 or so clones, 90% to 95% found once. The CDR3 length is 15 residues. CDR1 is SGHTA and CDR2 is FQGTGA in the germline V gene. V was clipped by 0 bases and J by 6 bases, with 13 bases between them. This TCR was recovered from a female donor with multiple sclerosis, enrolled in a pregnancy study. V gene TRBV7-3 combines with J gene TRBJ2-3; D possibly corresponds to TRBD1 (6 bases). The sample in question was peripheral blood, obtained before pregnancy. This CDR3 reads CASSLTTGKADTQYF. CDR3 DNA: TGTGCCAGCAGCTTAACCACAGGGAAGGCCGATACGCAGTATTTT.